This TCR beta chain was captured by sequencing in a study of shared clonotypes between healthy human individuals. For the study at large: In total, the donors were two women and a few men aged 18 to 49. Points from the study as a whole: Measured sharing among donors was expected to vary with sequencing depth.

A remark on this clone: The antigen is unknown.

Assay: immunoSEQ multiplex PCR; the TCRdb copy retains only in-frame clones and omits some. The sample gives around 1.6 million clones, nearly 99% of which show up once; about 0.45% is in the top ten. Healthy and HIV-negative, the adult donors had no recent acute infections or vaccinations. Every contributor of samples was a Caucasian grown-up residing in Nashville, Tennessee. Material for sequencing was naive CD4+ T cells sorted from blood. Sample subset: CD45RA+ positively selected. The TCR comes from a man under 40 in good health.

The CDR3 nucleotides are TGTGCCAGCAGCGTAGCAGGTGGAGCTGAAGCTTTCTTT. It yields the protein CASSVAGGAEAFF. This sequence joins TRBV9 and TRBJ1-1; D not certain. CDR3 length equals 13 residues. V lost 0 bases to trimming and J lost 6 bases, with 9 bases between them. Germline loops: CDR1 SGDLS, CDR2 YYNGEE. Variable domain in full (rest from reference TRBV9 and TRBJ1-1): DSGVTQTPKHLITATGQRVTLRCSPRSGDLSVYWYQQSLDQGLQFLIQYYNGEERAKGNILERFSAQQFPDLHSELNLSSLELGDSALYFCASSVAGGAEAFFGQGTRLTVV.